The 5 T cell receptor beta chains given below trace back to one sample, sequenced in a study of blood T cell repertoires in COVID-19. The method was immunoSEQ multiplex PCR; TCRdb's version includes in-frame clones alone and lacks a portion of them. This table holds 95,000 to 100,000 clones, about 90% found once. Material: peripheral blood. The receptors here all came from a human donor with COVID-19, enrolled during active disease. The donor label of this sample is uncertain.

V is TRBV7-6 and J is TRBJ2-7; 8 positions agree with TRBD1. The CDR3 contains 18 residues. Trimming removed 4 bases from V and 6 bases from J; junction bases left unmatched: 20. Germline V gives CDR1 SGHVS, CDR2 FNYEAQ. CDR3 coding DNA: TGTGCCAGCAGCTCCGGACAGGGTGGACACCGATATCGCGGCGAGCAGTACTTC. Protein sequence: CASSSGQGGHRYRGEQYF.

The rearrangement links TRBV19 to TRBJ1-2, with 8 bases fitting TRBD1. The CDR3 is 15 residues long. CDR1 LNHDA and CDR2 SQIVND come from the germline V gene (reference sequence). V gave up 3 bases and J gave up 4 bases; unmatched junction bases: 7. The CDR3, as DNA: TGTGCCAGTAGTATTGGGGGACAGGCCTCCTATGGCTACACCTTC. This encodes CASSIGGQASYGYTF.

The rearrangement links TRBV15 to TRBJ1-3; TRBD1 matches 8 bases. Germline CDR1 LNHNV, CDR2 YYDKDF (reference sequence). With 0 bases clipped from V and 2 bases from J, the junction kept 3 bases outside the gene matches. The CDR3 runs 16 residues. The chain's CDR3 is CATSRDPTGAGNTIYF. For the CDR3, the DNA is TGTGCCACCAGCAGAGATCCGACAGGGGCTGGAAACACCATATATTTT.

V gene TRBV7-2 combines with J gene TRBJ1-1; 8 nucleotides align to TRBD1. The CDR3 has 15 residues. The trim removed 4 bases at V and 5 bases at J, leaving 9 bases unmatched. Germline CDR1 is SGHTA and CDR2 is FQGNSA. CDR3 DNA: TGTGCCAGCAGCTGGAGCGGGACAGGCGTAACTGAAGCTTTCTTT. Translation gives CASSWSGTGVTEAFF.

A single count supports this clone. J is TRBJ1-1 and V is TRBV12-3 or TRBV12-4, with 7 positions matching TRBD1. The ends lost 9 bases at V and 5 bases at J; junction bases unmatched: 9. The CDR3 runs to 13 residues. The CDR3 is CASSGQGVTEAFF. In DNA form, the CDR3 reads TGTGCCAGTTCTGGGCAGGGGGTGACTGAAGCTTTCTTT.